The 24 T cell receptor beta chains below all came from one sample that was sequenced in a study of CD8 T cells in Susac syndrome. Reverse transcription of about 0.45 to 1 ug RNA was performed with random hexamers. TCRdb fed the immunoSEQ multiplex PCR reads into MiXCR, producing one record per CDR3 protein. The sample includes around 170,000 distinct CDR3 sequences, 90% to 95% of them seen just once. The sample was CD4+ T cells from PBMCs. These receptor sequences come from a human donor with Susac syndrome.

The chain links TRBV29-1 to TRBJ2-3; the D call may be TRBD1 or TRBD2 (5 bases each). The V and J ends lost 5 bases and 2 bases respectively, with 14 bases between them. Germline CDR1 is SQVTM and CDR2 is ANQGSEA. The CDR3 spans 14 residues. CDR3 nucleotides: TGCAGCGTTTATGGCAGGGACGACACAGATACGCAGTATTTT. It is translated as CSVYGRDDTDTQYF.

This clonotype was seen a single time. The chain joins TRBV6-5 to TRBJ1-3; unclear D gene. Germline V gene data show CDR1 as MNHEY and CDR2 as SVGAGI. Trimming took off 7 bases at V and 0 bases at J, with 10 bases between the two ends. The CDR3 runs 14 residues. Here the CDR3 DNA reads TGTGCCAGCACCCCTTCCTACTCTGGAAACACCATATATTTT. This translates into CASTPSYSGNTIYF.

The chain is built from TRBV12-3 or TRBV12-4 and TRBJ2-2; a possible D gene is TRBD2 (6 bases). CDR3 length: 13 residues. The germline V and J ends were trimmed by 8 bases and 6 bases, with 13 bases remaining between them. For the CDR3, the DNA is TGTGCCAGCGGGGACTCAGGCGCCGGGGAGCTGTTTTTT. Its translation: CASGDSGAGELFF.

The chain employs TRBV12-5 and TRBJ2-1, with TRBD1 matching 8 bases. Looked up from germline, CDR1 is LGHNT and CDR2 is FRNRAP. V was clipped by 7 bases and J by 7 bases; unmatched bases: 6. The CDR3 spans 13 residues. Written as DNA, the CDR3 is TGTGCTAGTGCCGGACAGGGTCGGAATGAGCAGTTCTTC. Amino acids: CASAGQGRNEQFF.

The CDR3 loop reads CASSLPSGDITDTQYF. The CDR3 DNA reads as TGCGCCAGCAGCTTGCCTAGCGGGGACATCACAGATACGCAGTATTTT. The chain links TRBV5-1 to TRBJ2-3; 9 bases align to TRBD2. This CDR3 comprises 16 residues. V lost 1 base and J lost 2; bases outside the gene matches: 5. Germline loops: CDR1 SGHRS, CDR2 YFSETQ.

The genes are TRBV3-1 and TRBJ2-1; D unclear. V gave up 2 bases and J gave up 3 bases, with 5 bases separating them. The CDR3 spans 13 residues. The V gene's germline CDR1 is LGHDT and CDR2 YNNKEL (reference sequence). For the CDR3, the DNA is TGTGCCAGCAGCCAATCTGGCTACAATGAGCAGTTCTTC. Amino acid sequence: CASSQSGYNEQFF.

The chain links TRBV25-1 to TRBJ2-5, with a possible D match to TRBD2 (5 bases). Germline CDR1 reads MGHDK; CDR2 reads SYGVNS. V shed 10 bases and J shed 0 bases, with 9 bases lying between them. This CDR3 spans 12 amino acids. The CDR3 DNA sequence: TGTGCCACTCGGGGAAACCAAGAGACCCAGTACTTC. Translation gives CATRGNQETQYF.

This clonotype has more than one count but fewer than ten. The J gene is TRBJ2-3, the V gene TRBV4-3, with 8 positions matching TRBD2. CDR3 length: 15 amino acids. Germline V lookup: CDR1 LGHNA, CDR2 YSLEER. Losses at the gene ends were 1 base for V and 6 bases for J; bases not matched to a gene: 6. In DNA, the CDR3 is TGCGCCAGCAGCCAAGGCCTAGCGGGCCTCGATACGCAGTATTTT. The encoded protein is CASSQGLAGLDTQYF.

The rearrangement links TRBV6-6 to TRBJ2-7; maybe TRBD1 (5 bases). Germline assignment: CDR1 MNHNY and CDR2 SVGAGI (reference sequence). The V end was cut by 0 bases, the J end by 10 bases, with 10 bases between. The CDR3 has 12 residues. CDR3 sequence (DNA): TGTGCCAGCAGTTACTCGACAGTGGAACAGTACTTC. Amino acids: CASSYSTVEQYF.

The CDR3 spells CASSFPGYDYGYTF. In DNA form, the CDR3 reads TGTGCCAGCAGCTTCCCCGGGTACGACTATGGCTACACCTTC. The J gene is TRBJ1-2, the V gene TRBV7-9, with D unresolved. The CDR3 covers 14 residues. Germline-derived CDR1 and CDR2 are SEHNR and FQNEAQ (reference sequence). The germline V and J ends were trimmed by 3 bases and 3 bases, with 11 bases remaining between them. Based on the CDR3 plus reference TRBV7-9 and TRBJ1-2, the full variable domain is DTGVSQNPRHKITKRGQNVTFRCDPISEHNRLYWYRQTLGQGPEFLTYFQNEAQLEKSRLLSDRFSAERPKGSFSTLEIQRTEQGDSAMYLCASSFPGYDYGYTFGSGTRLTVV.

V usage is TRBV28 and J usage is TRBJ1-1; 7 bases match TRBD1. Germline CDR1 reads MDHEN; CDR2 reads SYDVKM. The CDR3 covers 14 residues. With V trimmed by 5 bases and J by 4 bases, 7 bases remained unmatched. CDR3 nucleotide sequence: TGTGCCAGCAGTCAACAGGGGAGGAGCACTGAAGCTTTCTTT. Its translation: CASSQQGRSTEAFF.

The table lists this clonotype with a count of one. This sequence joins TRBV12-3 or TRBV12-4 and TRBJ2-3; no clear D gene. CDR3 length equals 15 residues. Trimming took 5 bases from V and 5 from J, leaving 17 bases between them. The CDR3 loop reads CASSLPADPGDTQYF. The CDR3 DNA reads TGTGCCAGCAGTCTCCCGGCCGACCCAGGAGATACGCAGTATTTT.

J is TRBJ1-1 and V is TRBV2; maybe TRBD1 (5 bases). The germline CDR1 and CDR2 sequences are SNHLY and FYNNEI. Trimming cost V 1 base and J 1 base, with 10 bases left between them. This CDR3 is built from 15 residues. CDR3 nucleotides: TGTGCCAGCAGTGAAGTAAAAACAGGGAACACTGAAGCTTTCTTT. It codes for CASSEVKTGNTEAFF.

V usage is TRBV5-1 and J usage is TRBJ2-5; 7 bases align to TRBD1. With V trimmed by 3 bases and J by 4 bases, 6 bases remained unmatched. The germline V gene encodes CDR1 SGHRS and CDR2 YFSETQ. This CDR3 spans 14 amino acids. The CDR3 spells CASSSRQGGETQYF. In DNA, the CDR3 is TGCGCCAGCAGCTCCAGACAGGGTGGAGAGACCCAGTACTTC.

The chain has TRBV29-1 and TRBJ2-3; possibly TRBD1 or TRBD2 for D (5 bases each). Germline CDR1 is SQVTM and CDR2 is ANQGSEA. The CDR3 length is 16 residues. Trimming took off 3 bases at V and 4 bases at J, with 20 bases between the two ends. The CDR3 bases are TGCAGCGTTGACACCCCCCAGGGCCAGGGACCAGATACGCAGTATTTT. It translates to CSVDTPQGQGPDTQYF.

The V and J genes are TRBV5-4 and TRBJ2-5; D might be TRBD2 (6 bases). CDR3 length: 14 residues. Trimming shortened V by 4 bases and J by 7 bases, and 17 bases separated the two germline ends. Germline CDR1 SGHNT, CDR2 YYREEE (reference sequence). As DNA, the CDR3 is TGTGCCAGCAGCCCGGGGGAGGTTCGGGGGACCCAGTACTTC. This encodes CASSPGEVRGTQYF. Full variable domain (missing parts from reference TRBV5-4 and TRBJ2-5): ETGVTQSPTHLIKTRGQQVTLRCSSQSGHNTVSWYQQALGQGPQFIFQYYREEENGRGNFPPRFSGLQFPNYSSELNVNALELDDSALYLCASSPGEVRGTQYFGPGTRLLVL.

DNA for the CDR3: TGTGCTGCAAGCCGGTTAGGGGAGACCCAGTACTTC. Amino acid sequence: CAASRLGETQYF. The rearrangement joins TRBV7-9 to TRBJ2-5; D is unresolved. This CDR3 comprises 12 residues. Germline CDR1 reads SEHNR; CDR2 reads FQNEAQ (reference sequence).

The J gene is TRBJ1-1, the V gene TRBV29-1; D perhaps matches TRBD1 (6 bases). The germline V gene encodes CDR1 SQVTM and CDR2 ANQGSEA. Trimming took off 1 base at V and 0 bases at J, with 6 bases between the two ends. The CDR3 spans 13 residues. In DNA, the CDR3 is TGCAGCGTTGAAGGACAGGTGAACACTGAAGCTTTCTTT. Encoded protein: CSVEGQVNTEAFF.

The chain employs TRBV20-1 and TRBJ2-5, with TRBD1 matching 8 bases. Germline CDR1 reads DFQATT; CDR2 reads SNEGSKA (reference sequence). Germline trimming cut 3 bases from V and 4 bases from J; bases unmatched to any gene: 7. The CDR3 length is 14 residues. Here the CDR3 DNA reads TGCAGTGCTAGCTTAGACAGGGGAAGAGAGACCCAGTACTTC. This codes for CSASLDRGRETQYF.

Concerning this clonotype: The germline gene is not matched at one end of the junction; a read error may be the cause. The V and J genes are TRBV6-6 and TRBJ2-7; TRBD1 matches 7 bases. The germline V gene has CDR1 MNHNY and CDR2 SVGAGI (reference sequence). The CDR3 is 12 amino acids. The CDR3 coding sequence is TGTGCCAGCCGTTATGACAGGGACGAGCAGTACTTC. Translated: CASRYDRDEQYF.

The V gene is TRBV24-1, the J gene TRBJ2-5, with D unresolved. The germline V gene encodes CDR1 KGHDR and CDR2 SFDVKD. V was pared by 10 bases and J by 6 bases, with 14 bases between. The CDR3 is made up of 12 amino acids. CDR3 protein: CATPGLGKTQYF. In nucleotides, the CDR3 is TGTGCCACACCAGGTTTGGGCAAGACCCAGTACTTC.

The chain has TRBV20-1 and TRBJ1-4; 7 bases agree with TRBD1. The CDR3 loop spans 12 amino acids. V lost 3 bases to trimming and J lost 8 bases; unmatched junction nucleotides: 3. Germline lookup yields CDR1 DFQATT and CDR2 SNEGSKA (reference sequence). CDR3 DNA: TGCAGTGCTAGGGACAGGTGGGAAAAACTGTTTTTT. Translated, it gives CSARDRWEKLFF.

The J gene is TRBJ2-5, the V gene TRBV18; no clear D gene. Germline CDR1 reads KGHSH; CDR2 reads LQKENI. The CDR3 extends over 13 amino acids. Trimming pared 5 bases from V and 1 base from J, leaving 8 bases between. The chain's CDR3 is CASSSIPQETQYF. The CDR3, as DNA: TGTGCCAGCTCATCGATACCCCAAGAGACCCAGTACTTC.

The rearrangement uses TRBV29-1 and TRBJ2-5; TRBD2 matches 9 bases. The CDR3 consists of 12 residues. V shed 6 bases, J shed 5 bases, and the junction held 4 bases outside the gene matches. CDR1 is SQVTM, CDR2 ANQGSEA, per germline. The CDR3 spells CSVLGLAETQYF. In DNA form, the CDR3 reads TGCAGCGTCCTCGGACTAGCGGAGACCCAGTACTTC.